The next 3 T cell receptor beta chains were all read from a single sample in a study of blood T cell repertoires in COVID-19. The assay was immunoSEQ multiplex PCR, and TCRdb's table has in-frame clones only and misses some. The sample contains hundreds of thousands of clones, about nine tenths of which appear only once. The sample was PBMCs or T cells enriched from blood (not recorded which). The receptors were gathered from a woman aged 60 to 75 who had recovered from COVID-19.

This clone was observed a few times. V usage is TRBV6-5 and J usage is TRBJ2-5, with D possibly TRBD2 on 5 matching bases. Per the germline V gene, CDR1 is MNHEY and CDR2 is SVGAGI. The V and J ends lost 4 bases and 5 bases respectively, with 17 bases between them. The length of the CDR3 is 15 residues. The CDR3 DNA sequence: TGTGCCAGCAGTTTTCTTGGGCAGCCGGGGGAGACCCAGTACTTC. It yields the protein CASSFLGQPGETQYF.

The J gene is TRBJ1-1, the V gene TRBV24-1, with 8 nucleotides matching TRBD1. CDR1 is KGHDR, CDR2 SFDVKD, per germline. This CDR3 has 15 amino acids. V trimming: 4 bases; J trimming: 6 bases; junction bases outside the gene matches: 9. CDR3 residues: CATSDPGQGKSEAFF. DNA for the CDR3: TGTGCCACCAGTGACCCCGGACAGGGAAAATCTGAAGCTTTCTTT.

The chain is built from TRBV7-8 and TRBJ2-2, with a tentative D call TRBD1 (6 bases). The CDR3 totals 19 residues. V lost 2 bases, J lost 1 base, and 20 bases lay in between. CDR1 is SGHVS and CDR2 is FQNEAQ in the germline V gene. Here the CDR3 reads CASSLRYPSPGQNTGELFF. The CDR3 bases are TGTGCCAGCAGCTTACGATACCCTTCCCCGGGACAGAACACCGGGGAGCTGTTTTTT. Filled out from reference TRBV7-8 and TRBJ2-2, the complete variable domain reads GAGVSQSPRYKVAKRGQDVALRCDPISGHVSLFWYQQALGQGPEFLTYFQNEAQLDKSGLPSDRFFAERPEGSVSTLKIQRTQQEDSAVYLCASSLRYPSPGQNTGELFFGEGSRLTVL.